The clone carrying this T cell receptor beta chain was counted a few times. TCRdb recomputed calls from the RT-PCR reads with MiXCR, one row per CDR3 protein. The table records 550,000 to 750,000 distinct CDR3 sequences, approximately 15% of them present only once. V dropped 8 bases and J dropped 7 bases, with 12 bases sitting between them. CDR3 size: 12 residues. CDR1 and CDR2 (germline): MNHNY, SVGAGI (reference sequence). The sample comprised memory CD4+ T cells from blood. The sequence derives from a female donor in good health, serving as a healthy control. The chain recombines TRBV6-6 with TRBJ2-1; TRBD1 is a possible D gene (7 bases). The CDR3 loop is CASGPGGNEQFF. DNA for the CDR3: TGTGCCAGCGGGCCAGGGGGGAATGAGCAGTTCTTC.